This is a list of T cell receptor beta chains from one sample in a study of cytomegalovirus exposure and HLA in healthy donors. Profiling relied on immunoSEQ multiplex PCR, and the TCRdb table lists in-frame clones only, not all of them. The sample shows 210,000 or so clones, around 80% of them seen only once. Sequenced material: PBMCs. The source is a boy younger than 18 in good health and CMV-seronegative. The CDR3 runs from the conserved cysteine through the conserved F or W. D genes are given only for firm matches. Clone size appears in some rows only: once, few, many, or a class for an expanded clone.

V gene	clone size	J gene	D gene	CDR3 protein	CDR3 DNA
TRBV11-3	.	TRBJ2-1	.	CASSLGGDEQFF	TGTGCCAGCAGCCTGGGGGGAGATGAGCAGTTCTTC
TRBV6-6	.	TRBJ1-6	.	CASRTDSPLHF	TGTGCCAGCAGGACTGATTCACCCCTCCACTTT
TRBV14	few	TRBJ1-1	.	CASSQNMGATEAFF	TGTGCCAGCAGCCAGAACATGGGGGCAACTGAAGCTTTCTTT
TRBV11-3	.	TRBJ2-5	TRBD1	CASSIQGRRETQYF	TGTGCCAGCAGCATACAGGGGAGACGGGAGACCCAGTACTTC
TRBV19	.	TRBJ2-7	.	CASSIVAAASYEQYF	TGTGCCAGTAGTATAGTGGCTGCAGCGTCCTACGAGCAGTACTTC
TRBV18	.	TRBJ1-2	.	CASSKDNSYGYTF	TGTGCCAGCTCAAAGGACAATAGCTATGGCTACACCTTC
TRBV7-9	.	TRBJ1-3	TRBD1	CASRPGQANSGNTIYF	TGTGCCAGCAGACCCGGACAGGCTAACTCTGGAAACACCATATATTTT
TRBV11-3	.	TRBJ2-1	TRBD2	CASSWMGLAGGPVRQFF	TGTGCCAGCAGCTGGATGGGACTAGCGGGAGGGCCTGTGCGGCAGTTCTTC
TRBV5-4	.	TRBJ2-5	.	CASSGEVALIQETQYF	TGTGCCAGCAGCGGAGAAGTCGCCCTTATACAAGAGACCCAGTACTTC
TRBV27	.	TRBJ1-1	.	CASSLGGPNTEAFF	TGTGCCAGCAGTTTAGGCGGGCCGAACACTGAAGCTTTCTTT
TRBV6-1	.	TRBJ2-7	TRBD2	CASSEESGRFSYEQYF	TGTGCCAGCAGTGAAGAGAGCGGGAGGTTCTCCTACGAGCAGTACTTC
TRBV7-9	.	TRBJ1-1	TRBD1	CASSPRQGQMNTEAFF	TGTGCCAGCAGTCCCCGGCAGGGACAGATGAACACTGAAGCTTTCTTT
TRBV11-3	.	TRBJ2-7	TRBD1	CASSQRTGANYEQYF	TGTGCCAGCAGCCAACGGACAGGGGCGAACTACGAGCAGTACTTC
TRBV4-1	few	TRBJ2-2	TRBD1	CASSQVTGGDTGELFF	TGCGCCAGCAGCCAAGTGACAGGGGGAGACACCGGGGAGCTGTTTTTT
TRBV6-4	.	TRBJ1-5	TRBD1	CATNGQGGANQPQHF	TGTGCCACCAATGGACAGGGGGGTGCTAATCAGCCCCAGCATTTT
TRBV10-1	.	TRBJ1-5	TRBD1	CASSESGGGQPQHF	TGCGCCAGCAGTGAGTCAGGGGGCGGTCAGCCCCAGCATTTT
TRBV6-1	.	TRBJ2-7	TRBD1	CASSANRGSYEQYF	TGTGCCAGCAGCGCTAACAGGGGTTCCTACGAGCAGTACTTC
TRBV4-1	.	TRBJ2-5	TRBD2	CASSQDREEEETQYF	TGCGCCAGCAGCCAAGACCGGGAGGAAGAAGAGACCCAGTACTTC
TRBV7-2	.	TRBJ1-2	TRBD1	CASSRDSYGYTF	TGTGCCAGCAGTAGGGACAGCTATGGCTACACCTTC
TRBV11-2	.	TRBJ2-5	.	CASSLDSVRQETQYF	TGTGCCAGCAGCTTAGACAGTGTCAGGCAAGAGACCCAGTACTTC
TRBV14	.	TRBJ2-5	TRBD2	CASSPGLGVGETQYF	TGTGCCAGCAGCCCGGGACTAGGAGTGGGGGAGACCCAGTACTTC
TRBV19	.	TRBJ1-1	TRBD1	CATSGTANTEAFF	TGTGCCACTTCCGGGACAGCGAACACTGAAGCTTTCTTT
TRBV18	.	TRBJ2-7	.	CASSETQGFEQYF	TGTGCCAGCTCCGAAACGCAGGGCTTCGAGCAGTACTTC
TRBV6-1	.	TRBJ2-5	TRBD1	CASSRGTGGGETQYF	TGTGCCAGCAGTCGAGGGACAGGGGGAGGAGAGACCCAGTACTTC
TRBV6-1	.	TRBJ1-5	.	CASSEPGDTQPQHF	TGTGCCAGCAGTGAACCAGGGGATACTCAGCCCCAGCATTTT
TRBV29-1	.	TRBJ1-1	.	CSVRIGDTEAFF	TGCAGCGTTAGAATAGGGGACACTGAAGCTTTCTTT